Each of the 4 T cell receptor beta chains below was sequenced from the same sample in a study of blood T cell repertoires in COVID-19. Sequencing used immunoSEQ multiplex PCR; TCRdb keeps in-frame clones, though not all of them. The sample records about 76,000 clones, more than 75% being singletons. Sequenced sample: peripheral blood. The receptors shown here come from a man in his sixties with COVID-19, enrolled during active disease.

V and J are TRBV30 and TRBJ1-2, with a weak D call TRBD1 (5 bases). The CDR3 runs 13 residues. The ends were cut back, 3 bases at V and 6 bases at J, with 14 bases in the middle. Germline lookup yields CDR1 GTSNPN and CDR2 SVGIG (reference sequence). In DNA form, the CDR3 reads TGTGCCTGGAGCGGCGGGACTCTCGATGGCTACACCTTC. This sequence encodes CAWSGGTLDGYTF.

The CDR3 loop is CASSLYRDMNTEAFF. For the CDR3, the DNA is TGTGCCAGCAGTTTATACAGGGACATGAACACTGAAGCTTTCTTT. The V and J genes are TRBV27 and TRBJ1-1; tentative D call: TRBD1 (6 bases). The germline V gene encodes CDR1 MNHEY and CDR2 SMNVEV (reference sequence). The CDR3 contains 15 residues. V lost 1 base and J lost 0, with 9 bases in between.

The rearrangement joins TRBV12-3 or TRBV12-4 to TRBJ2-3; tentative D call: TRBD2 (6 bases). The CDR3 consists of 13 residues. The V gene lost 8 bases and the J gene lost 2 bases, with 11 bases spanning the gap. CDR3 nucleotides: TGTGCCAGCGGCGCGGGGACCACAGATACGCAGTATTTT. Encoded protein: CASGAGTTDTQYF.

This chain joins TRBV19 and TRBJ2-1, with 10 bases fitting TRBD1. The germline gives CDR1 LNHDA, CDR2 SQIVND (reference sequence). There are 13 residues in the CDR3. The junction had 8 bases not matched to a gene; V was cut back by 9 bases and J by 9 bases. The CDR3 sequence: CARRRTGGFEQFF. Written as DNA, the CDR3 is TGTGCCAGACGGAGGACAGGGGGATTTGAGCAGTTCTTC.